What follows are 27 T cell receptor beta chains derived from one specimen sequenced in a study of T cell responses to AZD1222 COVID-19 vaccine. Repertoires were generated with immunoSEQ multiplex PCR, while TCRdb's copy carries only in-frame clones and drops some. Found here are about 79,000 clones, about four fifths of them singletons; the top ten hold roughly 1.3%. The sample was peripheral blood, taken 28 days after the second AZD1222 dose. The origin of the receptors is an adult who received the AZD1222 COVID-19 vaccine.

The chain employs TRBV2 and TRBJ2-5, with a weak D call TRBD1 (5 bases). This CDR3 region has 15 residues. V lost 1 base, J lost 0 bases, and 9 bases lay in between. The V gene's germline CDR1 is SNHLY and CDR2 FYNNEI. DNA of the CDR3: TGTGCCAGCAGTGAAGGACAGCAGTACCAAGAGACCCAGTACTTC. Amino acid sequence: CASSEGQQYQETQYF.

Remarks on this clone: The identical CDR3 is also encoded by other nucleotide sequences in the sample. V gene TRBV19 combines with J gene TRBJ1-1; no reliable D call. The CDR3 has 13 residues. CDR1 is LNHDA, CDR2 SQIVND, per germline (reference sequence). V was cut by 3 bases and J by 5 bases, with 10 bases left in between. In nucleotides, the CDR3 is TGTGCCAGTAGTATCACGGGTGATACTGAAGCTTTCTTT. It yields the protein CASSITGDTEAFF.

The chain joins TRBV5-1 to TRBJ2-1; D is ambiguous. The CDR3 is made up of 12 amino acids. CDR1 is SGHRS and CDR2 is YFSETQ in the germline V gene. V shed 7 bases and J shed 6 bases, with 11 bases lying between them. The CDR3 nucleotides read TGCGCCAGCGCTGGCCCCGGCAATGAGCAGTTCTTC. Its protein is CASAGPGNEQFF. The full variable domain, its missing parts supplied by reference TRBV5-1 and TRBJ2-1, is KAGVTQTPRYLIKTRGQQVTLSCSPISGHRSVSWYQQTPGQGLQFLFEYFSETQRNKGNFPGRFSGRQFSNSRSEMNVSTLELGDSALYLCASAGPGNEQFFGPGTRLTVL.

The chain couples TRBV7-9 to TRBJ1-1; no reliable D call. The germline V and J ends were trimmed by 4 bases and 8 bases, with 11 bases remaining between them. The CDR3 length is 12 residues. Per the germline V gene, CDR1 is SEHNR and CDR2 is FQNEAQ (reference sequence). The CDR3, as DNA: TGTGCCAGCAGCTACGTGGTTGAGGAAGCTTTCTTT. Its translation is CASSYVVEEAFF.

This clone was seen only a few times. The chain couples TRBV5-5 to TRBJ2-1; 7 positions agree with TRBD2. CDR3 length: 14 amino acids. Unmatched junction bases numbered 5, after V lost 4 bases and J lost 4 bases. Germline CDR1 is SGHKS and CDR2 is YYEKEE (reference sequence). CDR3 region: CASSPGGGYNEQFF. The DNA of the CDR3 is TGTGCCAGCAGCCCGGGGGGAGGATACAATGAGCAGTTCTTC.

The chain joins TRBV28 to TRBJ1-6, with D uncertain. Per the germline V gene, CDR1 is MDHEN and CDR2 is SYDVKM. V lost 3 bases to trimming and J lost 7 bases, with 10 bases between them. CDR3 size: 14 residues. CDR3 coding DNA: TGTGCCAGCAGTTTCGCGGGCGGGAATTCACCCCTCCACTTT. It encodes CASSFAGGNSPLHF.

The chain couples TRBV5-1 to TRBJ1-2; 7 positions agree with TRBD1. The CDR3 contains 13 residues. The germline gives CDR1 SGHRS, CDR2 YFSETQ. V shed 3 bases and J 7 bases; nucleotides not matched to a gene: 6. CDR3: CASSSQGVSGYTF. CDR3 sequence (DNA): TGCGCCAGCAGCTCCCAGGGGGTTTCTGGCTACACCTTC.

The genes are TRBV6-2 or TRBV6-3 and TRBJ1-1, with D unresolved. Germline CDR1 and CDR2: MNHEY and SVGEGT. The germline V and J ends were trimmed by 0 bases and 3 bases, with 8 bases remaining between them. CDR3 length: 14 residues. Here the CDR3 reads CASSYSLRHTEAFF. For the CDR3, the DNA is TGTGCCAGCAGTTACTCGCTTCGTCACACTGAAGCTTTCTTT.

J is TRBJ1-2 and V is TRBV6-6; D uncertain. V lost 3 bases to trimming and J lost 0 bases, with 11 bases between them. CDR1 and CDR2 (germline): MNHNY, SVGAGI (reference sequence). This CDR3 comprises 15 residues. CDR3 DNA: TGTGCCAGCAGTTATCCTCAGCTCGCTAACTATGGCTACACCTTC. This codes for CASSYPQLANYGYTF.

This chain uses TRBV6-5 with TRBJ2-1, with 9 nucleotides matching TRBD2. The CDR3 has 14 residues. The V gene end was trimmed by 2 bases and the J gene end by 8 bases; junction bases not matched to a gene: 4. The germline CDR1 and CDR2 sequences are MNHEY and SVGAGI. The CDR3 spells CASSYRAGGDEQFF. The CDR3 region has the DNA TGTGCCAGCAGTTACAGGGCGGGAGGGGATGAGCAGTTCTTC.

The chain uses TRBV5-6 and TRBJ2-2; 8 bases map to TRBD1. This CDR3 region has 15 residues. Per germline, CDR1 SGHDT and CDR2 YYEEEE. The ends lost 4 bases at V and 6 bases at J; junction bases unmatched: 8. CDR3 coding DNA: TGTGCCAGCAGCGTAATTCTACAGGGGGCCGGGGAGCTGTTTTTT. Its translation: CASSVILQGAGELFF.

The chain joins TRBV7-9 to TRBJ2-7; TRBD2 agrees at 11 bases. Germline V gene lookup returns CDR1 SEHNR and CDR2 FQNEAQ (reference sequence). The V and J ends lost 5 bases and 1 base, in that order; junction bases with no gene match: 4. This CDR3 spans 15 amino acids. CDR3 DNA sequence: TGTGCCAGCAGCCCACCTAGCGGGAGGTCCTACGAGCAGTACTTC. It translates to CASSPPSGRSYEQYF.

This clone turned up a few times. The chain uses TRBV30 and TRBJ1-3; a weak D match, TRBD1 (6 bases). Trimming cost V 3 bases and J 4 bases, with 10 bases left between them. Germline-derived CDR1 and CDR2 are GTSNPN and SVGIG (reference sequence). This CDR3 has 13 residues. Here the CDR3 DNA reads TGTGCCTGGAGACGGACAGCCGGAAACACCATATATTTT. This codes for CAWRRTAGNTIYF.

The rearrangement links TRBV19 to TRBJ1-1, with 7 bases aligning to TRBD1. V was clipped by 1 base and J by 5 bases; unmatched bases: 4. Germline V CDR1 and CDR2: LNHDA, SQIVND (reference sequence). The CDR3 extends over 14 amino acids. DNA of the CDR3: TGTGCCAGTAGTATAGGACAGGGAGGAACTGAAGCTTTCTTT. This encodes CASSIGQGGTEAFF. Combining the CDR3 with reference TRBV19 and TRBJ1-1 gives the whole variable domain DGGITQSPKYLFRKEGQNVTLSCEQNLNHDAMYWYRQDPGQGLRLIYYSQIVNDFQKGDIAEGYSVSREKKESFPLTVTSAQKNPTAFYLCASSIGQGGTEAFFGQGTRLTVV.

The V gene is TRBV19, the J gene TRBJ1-1; D uncertain. The length of the CDR3 is 13 residues. Trimming left V 2 bases short and J 1 base short, with 5 bases between. Germline-derived CDR1 and CDR2 are LNHDA and SQIVND (reference sequence). This CDR3 reads CASSIPQNTEAFF. CDR3 DNA: TGTGCCAGTAGTATACCCCAGAACACTGAAGCTTTCTTT.

The chain combines TRBV9 with TRBJ2-1; possibly TRBD1 or TRBD2 for D (6 bases each). The length of the CDR3 is 13 residues. CDR1 SGDLS and CDR2 YYNGEE come from the germline V gene. Trimming pared 3 bases from V and 9 bases from J, leaving 13 bases between. CDR3 sequence: CASSAPSGAEQFF. The CDR3 DNA follows: TGTGCCAGCAGCGCTCCATCGGGGGCTGAGCAGTTCTTC. The entire variable domain, with the rest obtained from reference TRBV9 and TRBJ2-1, is as follows: DSGVTQTPKHLITATGQRVTLRCSPRSGDLSVYWYQQSLDQGLQFLIQYYNGEERAKGNILERFSAQQFPDLHSELNLSSLELGDSALYFCASSAPSGAEQFFGPGTRLTVL.

The V gene is TRBV28, the J gene TRBJ1-1; D might be TRBD1 (5 bases). The CDR3 runs to 16 residues. V shed 8 bases and J shed 1 base, with 20 bases lying between them. Germline values: CDR1 MDHEN, CDR2 SYDVKM. The CDR3 region is CASGLSPGRRNTEAFF. The CDR3 coding sequence is TGTGCCAGCGGTCTTTCACCGGGACGGAGGAACACTGAAGCTTTCTTT.

The chain combines TRBV24-1 with TRBJ2-3; TRBD1 aligns across 7 bases. This CDR3 region has 16 residues. Per the germline V gene, CDR1 is KGHDR and CDR2 is SFDVKD. With 4 bases clipped from V and 4 bases from J, the junction kept 10 bases outside the gene matches. CDR3 residues: CATSERGTEKADTQYF. The CDR3 DNA reads TGTGCCACCAGTGAGCGTGGGACAGAAAAGGCAGATACGCAGTATTTT.

The chain couples TRBV7-8 to TRBJ2-1, with 13 positions matching TRBD2. Looked up from germline, CDR1 is SGHVS and CDR2 is FQNEAQ. V shed 3 bases and J 5 bases; nucleotides not matched to a gene: 4. This CDR3 contains 16 residues. For the CDR3, the DNA is TGTGCCAGCAGCTTCCGAGGACTAGCGGGAGACAATGAGCAGTTCTTC. Translating gives CASSFRGLAGDNEQFF.

In this sample, this clone turned up once. The gene calls are TRBV3-1 (or the pseudogene TRBV3-2) and TRBJ1-1; maybe TRBD1 (6 bases). The CDR3 has 13 amino acids. The ends were cut back, 0 bases at V and 6 bases at J, with 8 bases in the middle. The V gene's germline CDR1 is LGHDT and CDR2 YNNKEL (reference sequence). DNA of the CDR3: TGTGCCAGCAGCCAAGACAAGGGGGCTGAAGCTTTCTTT. Its translation is CASSQDKGAEAFF.

J is TRBJ1-2 and V is TRBV19; the D gene is possibly TRBD1 (5 bases). Trimming cost V 1 base and J 8 bases, with 11 bases left between them. The CDR3 contains 13 residues. From germline, CDR1 is LNHDA and CDR2 SQIVND (reference sequence). For the CDR3, the DNA is TGTGCCAGTAGTATAGCTGGGGCACGGGGCTACACCTTC. As protein: CASSIAGARGYTF.

The rearrangement links TRBV7-9 to TRBJ1-5, with D unresolved. CDR3 length: 16 amino acids. Germline V gene sequence: CDR1 SEHNR, CDR2 FQNEAQ (reference sequence). Trimming took 5 bases from V and 1 from J, leaving 15 bases between them. The CDR3 region is CASSPNWSTSNQPQHF. CDR3 bases: TGTGCCAGCAGCCCCAATTGGTCAACGAGCAATCAGCCCCAGCATTTT. Together with reference TRBV7-9 and TRBJ1-5, the CDR3 gives the full variable domain: DTGVSQNPRHKITKRGQNVTFRCDPISEHNRLYWYRQTLGQGPEFLTYFQNEAQLEKSRLLSDRFSAERPKGSFSTLEIQRTEQGDSAMYLCASSPNWSTSNQPQHFGDGTRLSIL.

V is TRBV6-5 and J is TRBJ2-1; the D is unclear. Trimming took off 4 bases at V and 10 bases at J, with 17 bases between the two ends. In germline, CDR1 is MNHEY, CDR2 SVGAGI. This CDR3 has 14 amino acids. CDR3 nucleotide sequence: TGTGCCAGCAGTTTAGGGTTGACGATTGGGGAGCAGTTCTTC. Amino acid sequence: CASSLGLTIGEQFF.

V usage is TRBV9 and J usage is TRBJ2-7, with 12 bases identical to TRBD1. V lost 0 bases and J lost 1; bases outside the gene matches: 11. The V gene's germline CDR1 is SGDLS and CDR2 YYNGEE. The CDR3 extends over 19 amino acids. CDR3 DNA: TGTGCCAGCAGCGTAGTTATCTTGGGGGACAGGGGGCGATCCTACGAGCAGTACTTC. This codes for CASSVVILGDRGRSYEQYF.

V usage is TRBV5-4 and J usage is TRBJ2-6; weak D call: TRBD1 (6 bases). CDR3 length equals 16 residues. Trimming took 0 bases from V and 0 from J, leaving 7 bases between them. Germline-derived CDR1 and CDR2 are SGHNT and YYREEE (reference sequence). In DNA, the CDR3 is TGTGCCAGCAGCTTGGGGGGGCGCTCTGGGGCCAACGTCCTGACTTTC. Encoded protein: CASSLGGRSGANVLTF.

The V call is TRBV19, the J call TRBJ2-1, with TRBD1 as a possible D gene (6 bases). Germline loops: CDR1 LNHDA, CDR2 SQIVND (reference sequence). The CDR3 runs 12 residues. Trimming took off 3 bases at V and 7 bases at J, with 7 bases between the two ends. The CDR3 is CASSITGNEQFF. The CDR3 DNA reads as TGTGCCAGTAGTATTACAGGGAATGAGCAGTTCTTC.

The chain carries TRBV19 and TRBJ2-7; 11 bases map to TRBD1. J lost 4 bases, V lost 7 bases, and 6 bases had no gene match. The CDR3 length is 14 residues. CDR1 is LNHDA and CDR2 is SQIVND in the germline V gene (reference sequence). CDR3 bases: TGTGCCAGTACGGGAGGACAGGGGGCTTACGAGCAGTACTTC. This encodes CASTGGQGAYEQYF.